This T cell receptor (beta chain) was observed in a study of memory CD8 T cells in hepatitis C reinfection. Time point noted: peak reinfection, 3 to 8 weeks after reinfection detection. Sorted cells were sequenced directly ex vivo without any in vitro expansion. Donors were people who inject drugs in the Montreal HEPCO cohort. At all three reinfection time points, viable CD3+ CD8+ CD45RO- cells from a couple of donors served as controls. Assay used: immunoSEQ multiplex PCR; TCRdb lists only in-frame clones, some missing. The sample contains more than 35,000 clones, 88% of which appear only once. V lost 1 base and J lost 6, with 11 bases in between. CDR1 is LGHNA, CDR2 YSLEER, per germline. This CDR3 comprises 14 residues.

The sample taken for sequencing was naive CD8+ T cells sorted from blood. The chain has TRBV4-3 and TRBJ2-3, with a weak D call TRBD2 (7 bases). The source is a young man with hepatitis C virus infection. The CDR3 nucleotides are TGCGCCAGCAGCCAAGTTAGGGGGGGGGATACGCAGTATTTT. Protein: CASSQVRGGDTQYF.